A single T cell receptor beta chain is shown here with its context. The antigen this receptor binds is unknown. One base away there is no much larger clone; base qualities are not given. To sequence the TCRbeta CDR3 region, genomic DNA was isolated from the sorted cells. The immunoSEQ Assay was used for sequencing of TCRbeta CDR3 regions. Held by TCRdb, this immuneACCESS table contains in-frame sequences only and omits some clones. Under half of the omission traces to an unresolved V gene where checked; the cause of the rest is unknown. Recorded for this sample are 55,000 to 65,000 clones; 80% to 90% of them occurred a single time. 0.76% of the sample goes to the ten largest clones. Patients with a history of autoimmune disease or receiving systemic immunosuppression were excluded from the trial. Peripheral blood for TCR sequencing was collected from all dose cohorts at baseline, on cycle 4 day 1, and on cycle 7 day 1. The samples were drawn from a first-in-human, open-label, multicenter phase I dose-escalation trial of ivuxolimab. Adults with locally advanced or metastatic head and neck squamous cell, hepatocellular, melanoma or renal cell carcinoma were enrolled in the trial. CD4+ and CD8+ T cells were sorted separately from peripheral blood before TCR sequencing.

This sample is drawn from a study of OX40 agonist ivuxolimab in advanced cancers. Regarding the complete study: Ivuxolimab was a fully human IgG2 agonistic monoclonal antibody targeting the costimulatory receptor OX40 (CD134). Of the approximately 54 patients in dose escalation, around 20 had hepatocellular carcinoma, around 15 had melanoma, 9 had renal cell carcinoma and 9 had head and neck cancer. Peripheral TCRbeta sequencing was intended to test whether TCR sequence diversity was altered and clonal T-cell expansion was caused by ivuxolimab. The monotherapy dose-escalation portion (N of about 52 patients) of the phase I ivuxolimab trial is reported in the paper. Patients were allowed to have had prior anti-PD-1, anti-PD-L1 or anti-CTLA-4 therapy, and 40% of the dose-escalation patients had been treated with checkpoint inhibitors. Intravenous ivuxolimab was administered to patients every 2 weeks at six dose levels: 0.01, 0.1, 0.3, 1.5, 3 and 10 mg/kg. Partial responses were achieved by three dose-escalation patients, of whom one had hepatocellular carcinoma and two had cutaneous melanoma. In the dose-escalation cohort, 82.7% of patients were male, and the mean age was approximately 60 years, with a range of 23 to 79. Study-level results and caveats: Clonal expansion of both CD4+ and CD8+ blood T cells was observed from baseline to week 6 at doses 0.1 to 3.0 mg/kg. After ivuxolimab, more expanded clones were found on average in CD8+ T cells than in CD4+ T cells. Antigen specificity was not determined for the clonally expanded peripheral T cells. Low levels of normalized T-cell clonal expansion were also seen in some nonresponding patients. Partial responders in the 0.1-3.0 mg/kg groups had among the lowest normalized peripheral clonal expansion, especially among CD8+ T cells.

As encoded in the germline V gene (reference sequence), CDR1 is LNHNV while CDR2 is YYDKDF. Trimming takes 0 bases from V and 7 bases from J, and the germline ends sit 18 bases apart. From cysteine to phenylalanine, the CDR3 is 16 amino acids long. Only the CDR3 DNA stays, 48 bases, in frame from base 1. The clonotype was recovered from an adult with an advanced solid tumor such as melanoma, head and neck, liver or kidney cancer. Recombination linked TRBV15 to TRBJ1-2; a tentative D match to TRBD1 spans 6 bases. The sequenced sample was CD4+ or CD8+ T cells sorted from blood, obtained in a trial of the OX40 agonist ivuxolimab. The CDR3 is CATSRDRRTDRRGYTF. The DNA is as follows: TGTGCCACCAGCAGAGATCGTCGGACAGATAGACGTGGCTACACCTTC.